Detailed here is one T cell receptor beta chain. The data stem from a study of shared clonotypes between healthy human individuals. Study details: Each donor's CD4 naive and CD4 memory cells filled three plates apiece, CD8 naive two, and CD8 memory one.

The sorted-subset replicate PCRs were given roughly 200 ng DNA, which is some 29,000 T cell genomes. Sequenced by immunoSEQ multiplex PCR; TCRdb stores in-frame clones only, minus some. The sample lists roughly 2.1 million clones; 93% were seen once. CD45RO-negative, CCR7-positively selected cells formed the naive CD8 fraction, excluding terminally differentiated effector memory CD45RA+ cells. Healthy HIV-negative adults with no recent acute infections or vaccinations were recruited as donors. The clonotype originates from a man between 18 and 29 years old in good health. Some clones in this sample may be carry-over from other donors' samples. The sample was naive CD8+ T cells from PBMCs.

This CDR3 is CATESVTKYNEQFF. CDR3 in DNA: TGTGCCACTGAAAGTGTTACGAAGTACAATGAGCAGTTCTTC. This chain uses TRBV6-5 with TRBJ2-1; no reliable D call. The CDR3 is 14 amino acids. The V gene's germline CDR1 is MNHEY and CDR2 SVGAGI. V gave up 10 bases and J gave up 4 bases, with 17 bases separating them.